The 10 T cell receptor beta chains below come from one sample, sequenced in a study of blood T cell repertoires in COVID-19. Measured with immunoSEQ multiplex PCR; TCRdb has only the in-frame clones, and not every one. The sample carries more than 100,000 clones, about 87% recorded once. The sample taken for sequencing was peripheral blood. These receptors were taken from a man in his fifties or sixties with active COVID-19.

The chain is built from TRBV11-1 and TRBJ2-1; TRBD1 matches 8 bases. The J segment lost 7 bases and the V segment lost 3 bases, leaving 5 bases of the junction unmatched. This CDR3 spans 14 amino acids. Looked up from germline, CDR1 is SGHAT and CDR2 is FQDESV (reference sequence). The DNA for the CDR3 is TGTGCCAGCAGCTTGAACAGGGGGGCGAATGAGCAGTTCTTC. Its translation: CASSLNRGANEQFF.

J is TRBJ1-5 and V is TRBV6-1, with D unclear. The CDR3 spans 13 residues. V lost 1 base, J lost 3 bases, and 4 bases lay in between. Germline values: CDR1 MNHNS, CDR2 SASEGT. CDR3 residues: CASSEGVNQPQHF. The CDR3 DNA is TGTGCCAGCAGTGAAGGAGTCAATCAGCCCCAGCATTTT.

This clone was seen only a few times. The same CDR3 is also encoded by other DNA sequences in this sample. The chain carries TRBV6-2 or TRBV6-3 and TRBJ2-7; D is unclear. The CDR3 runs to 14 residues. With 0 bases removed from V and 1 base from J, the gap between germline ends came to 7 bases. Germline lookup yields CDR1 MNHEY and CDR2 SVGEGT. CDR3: CASSYSTASYEQYF. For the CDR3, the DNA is TGTGCCAGCAGTTACTCCACAGCTTCCTACGAGCAGTACTTC.

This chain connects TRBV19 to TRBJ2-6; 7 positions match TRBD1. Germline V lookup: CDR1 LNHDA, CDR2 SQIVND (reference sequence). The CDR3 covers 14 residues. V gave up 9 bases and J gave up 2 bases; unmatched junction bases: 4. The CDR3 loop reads CASTGTAGANVLTF. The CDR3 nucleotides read TGTGCCAGCACCGGGACAGCTGGGGCCAACGTCCTGACTTTC.

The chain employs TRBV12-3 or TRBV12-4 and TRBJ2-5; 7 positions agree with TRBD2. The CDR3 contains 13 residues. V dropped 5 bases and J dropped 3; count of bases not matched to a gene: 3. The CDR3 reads CASSNGGKETQYF. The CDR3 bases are TGTGCCAGCAGTAACGGGGGGAAAGAGACCCAGTACTTC.

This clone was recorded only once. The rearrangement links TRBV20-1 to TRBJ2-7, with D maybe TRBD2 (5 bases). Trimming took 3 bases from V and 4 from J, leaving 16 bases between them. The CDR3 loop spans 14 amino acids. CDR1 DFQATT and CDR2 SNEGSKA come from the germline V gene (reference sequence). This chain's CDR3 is CSASRGAGGYEQYF. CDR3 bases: TGCAGTGCTAGTCGGGGAGCTGGTGGGTACGAGCAGTACTTC.

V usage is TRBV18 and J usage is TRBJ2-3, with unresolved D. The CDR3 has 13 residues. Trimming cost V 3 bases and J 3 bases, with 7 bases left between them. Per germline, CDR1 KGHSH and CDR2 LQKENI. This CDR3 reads CASSPGLTDTQYF. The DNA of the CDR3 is TGTGCCAGCTCACCTGGCCTTACAGATACGCAGTATTTT.

CDR3 sequence (DNA): TGTGCCATCTCGGGACAGGGTGGCTACACCTTC. Protein product: CAISGQGGYTF. The rearrangement joins TRBV12-3 or TRBV12-4 to TRBJ1-2, with 9 bases lining up with TRBD1. CDR3 length: 11 residues. With 10 bases clipped from V and 7 bases from J, the junction kept 4 bases outside the gene matches.

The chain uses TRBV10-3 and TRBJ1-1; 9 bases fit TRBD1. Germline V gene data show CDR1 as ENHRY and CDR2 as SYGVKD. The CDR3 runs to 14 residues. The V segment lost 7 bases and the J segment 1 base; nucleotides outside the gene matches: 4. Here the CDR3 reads CAITEGQGNTEAFF. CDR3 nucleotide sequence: TGTGCCATCACCGAGGGACAGGGGAACACTGAAGCTTTCTTT.

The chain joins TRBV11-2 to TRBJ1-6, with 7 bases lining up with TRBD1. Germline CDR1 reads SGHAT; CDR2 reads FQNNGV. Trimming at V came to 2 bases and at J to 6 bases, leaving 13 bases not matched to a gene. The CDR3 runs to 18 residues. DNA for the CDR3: TGTGCCAGCAGCTTAAACGTTCTAAGACAGGGACTTAATTCACCCCTCCACTTT. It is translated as CASSLNVLRQGLNSPLHF. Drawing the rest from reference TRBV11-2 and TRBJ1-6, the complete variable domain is EAGVAQSPRYKIIEKRQSVAFWCNPISGHATLYWYQQILGQGPKLLIQFQNNGVVDDSQLPKDRFSAERLKGVDSTLKIQPAKLEDSAVYLCASSLNVLRQGLNSPLHFGNGTRLTVT.